This T cell receptor (beta chain) is from a study of T cell responses to AZD1222 COVID-19 vaccine. V lost 0 bases and J 10 bases, leaving 13 bases between the germline ends. CDR1 and CDR2 from the germline V gene are MGHRA and YSYEKL. CDR3 length: 13 amino acids. This table comes from immunoSEQ multiplex PCR, and its TCRdb copy is limited to in-frame clones, with some not included. The repertoire holds about 150,000 clones, with roughly 92% as singletons. On this clone itself: No antigen is known for it.

Whole-study findings and limits: The donor group comprised mostly white British people and more females; the analysis possibly underestimated clonal diversity. Baseline antibody screening turned up just a handful of seropositive AZD1222 recipients.

This chain links TRBV4-1 with TRBJ2-7; tentative D call: TRBD2 (6 bases). This material consisted of peripheral blood, taken on day 0 of AZD1222 vaccination. This clonotype was obtained from an adult in good health. CDR3 region: CASSQDRGVPQYF. For the CDR3, the DNA is TGCGCCAGCAGCCAAGATCGCGGGGTTCCACAGTACTTC.